The clone carrying this T cell receptor beta chain was detected a few times. What it binds is unknown. One heparinised blood draw averaging around 100 mL was given by each donor. What was sequenced were expressed TCRB transcripts, since all of the isolated RNA had been reverse transcribed. Approximately 3.7 million reads per sample on average were obtained from naive, central memory and regulatory T cell samples. Data came from immunoSEQ multiplex PCR; TCRdb stores just in-frame clones and leaves some out. The top ten hold roughly 0.5% of the sample, which has about 180,000 clones, 7.5% to 8.5% seen once. The V gene end was trimmed by 5 bases and the J gene end by 4 bases; junction bases not matched to a gene: 5. Germline V gene lookup returns CDR1 MNHNS and CDR2 SASEGT. This CDR3 comprises 14 residues. These data belong to a study of beta chain features in type 1 diabetes. General observations from the study: In all four CD4+ subsets, TCRB CDR3 length was significantly, moderately reduced in type 1 diabetes. VDJ junctions sequenced from type 1 diabetes patients showed fewer insertions and more deletions. Patients and controls would share equally any PCR tilt toward shorter templates.

Sequencing input: central memory CD4+ T cells from blood. The chain couples TRBV6-1 to TRBJ2-5; 9 bases line up with TRBD1. The origin of this receptor is a man aged 18 to 29 with type 1 diabetes. The CDR3 DNA is TGTGCCAGCAGTTCAGGACAGGGGTTAGAGACCCAGTACTTC. It codes for CASSSGQGLETQYF.